This passage covers 12 T cell receptor delta chains from one sample sequenced in a study of gamma-delta T cells after stem cell transplantation. With CATT, TCRdb re-called clones from the RT-PCR reads. The sample has 4,000 to 6,000 delta-chain clones; more than 1.5% are singletons. The material sequenced was gamma-delta T cells. The receptors derive from a human donor. It is not recorded whose cells these are; they may come from a transplant donor.

This clone is hyperexpanded within its sample. In the same sample, other DNA sequences code for this CDR3. This chain links TRDV2 with TRDJ1, with D perhaps being TRDD2 or TRDD3 (5 bases each). Trimming took off 3 bases at V and 0 bases at J, with 34 bases between the two ends. The germline V gene has CDR1 GEAIGNYY and CDR2 EKD. The CDR3 is 22 residues long. As DNA, the CDR3 is TGTGCCTGTGACCCGCTTCCAAATCTGCTGGGTCGAACCCTTGGGAACACCGATAAACTCATCTTT. This translates into CACDPLPNLLGRTLGNTDKLIF.

Sample share makes this clone medium-sized (0.01 to 0.1%). Other DNA sequences in the sample encode the same CDR3. The V gene is TRDV2, the J gene TRDJ1, with a possible D match to TRDD3 (5 bases). This CDR3 spans 17 amino acids. V was trimmed by 1 base and J by 7 bases, leaving 24 bases between them. CDR1 is GEAIGNYY, CDR2 EKD, per germline. CDR3 DNA sequence: TGTGCCTGTGACACAGTAGGATCGGGGGGCAAAGGTGGTAAACTCATCTTT. Its protein product is CACDTVGSGGKGGKLIF.

Comments on this clone: It is likely a read error: a sequence one base away is far more abundant. This chain links TRDV2 with TRDJ1; TRDD3 might be the D (5 bases). The germline gives CDR1 GEAIGNYY, CDR2 EKD. The CDR3 consists of 14 residues. In DNA form, the CDR3 reads TGTGCCTGTGAACCCTTAACTCCGGGGGTTAAACCCATCTTT. Translating gives CACEPLTPGVKPIF.

This clone turned up a few times. This DNA's translation and the protein TCRdb lists, from a much larger clone, do not match at residue 13, likely due to a read error; the protein shown is translated from the DNA. V and J are TRDV2 and TRDJ1; 7 nucleotides align to TRDD3. Germline CDR1 is GEAIGNYY and CDR2 is EKD. The CDR3 contains 15 residues. This CDR3 is CACFPLGGYTDKPIF. In DNA, the CDR3 is TGTGCCTGTTTCCCTCTGGGGGGCTACACCGATAAACCCATCTTT.

DNA of the CDR3: TGTGCCTGTGACAGTGTACTGGGACGAACCTGGGACACCCGACAGATGTTTTTC. Protein: CACDSVLGRTWDTRQMFF. The chain is built from TRDV2 and TRDJ3, with D perhaps matching TRDD3 (6 bases). The CDR3 is 18 amino acids. The V gene lost 2 bases and the J gene lost 2 bases, with 15 bases spanning the gap. CDR1 is GEAIGNYY and CDR2 is EKD in the germline V gene.

A remark on this clone: TCRdb's listed protein matches a much larger clone and diverges from this DNA's translation at residue 4, likely through a read error; the protein shown comes from the DNA. The chain has TRDV2 and TRDJ1; 8 positions match TRDD3. The CDR3 contains 20 residues. V lost 5 bases and J lost 0; bases outside the gene matches: 22. The germline V gene has CDR1 GEAIGNYY and CDR2 EKD. CDR3 DNA sequence: TGTGCCTGTGTCACGGTATCCCGGAGAGTTACTGGGGGGTACACCGATAAACTCATCTTT. This translates into CACVTVSRRVTGGYTDKLIF.

Comment on this clone: This sequence is one base from a far larger clone and is likely a read error. Other DNA sequences in the same sample also yield this CDR3. The V and J genes are TRDV2 and TRDJ1; 13 bases are shared with TRDD3. CDR1 is GEAIGNYY and CDR2 is EKD in the germline V gene. The CDR3 extends over 18 amino acids. J gave up 0 bases and V 1 base, and 7 bases lay outside the gene matches. The CDR3 region has the DNA TGTGCCTGTGACACGGTTTCGACTGGGGGATACGACACCGATAAACTCATCTTT. This sequence encodes CACDTVSTGGYDTDKLIF.

By share, this clone ranks as large. Other DNA sequences of this sample code for an identical CDR3. This chain joins TRDV2 and TRDJ1; 9 bases fit TRDD3. The germline CDR1 and CDR2 sequences are GEAIGNYY and EKD. V was clipped by 2 bases and J by 0 bases; unmatched bases: 18. This CDR3 contains 20 residues. CDR3 in amino acids: CACDINTGGPWGIYTDKLIF. Written as DNA, the CDR3 is TGTGCCTGTGACATCAATACTGGGGGACCCTGGGGCATATACACCGATAAACTCATCTTT.

There are many counts of this clone. This likely stems from a read error, as it lies one base from a far larger clone. The chain employs TRDV2 and TRDJ1, with D possibly matching TRDD3 (5 bases). V was shortened by 2 bases and J by 2 bases, with 20 bases between the two germline ends. In germline, CDR1 is GEAIGNYY, CDR2 EKD. CDR3 size: 17 residues. CDR3 loop: CACDKAGAPVVTDKLIF. The CDR3 DNA follows: TGTGCCTGTGACAAAGCGGGGGCTCCAGTTGTGACCGATAAACTCATCTTT.

This clone is medium-sized by share. At the DNA level, this CDR3 is encoded by other sequences in the same sample as well. Here the CDR3 reads CACEVLGAQWDTDKLIF. In DNA form, the CDR3 reads TGTGCCTGTGAGGTGCTGGGGGCCCAATGGGACACCGATAAACTCATCTTT. The genes are TRDV2 and TRDJ1; 7 nucleotides agree with TRDD3. V shed 4 bases, J shed 0 bases, and the junction held 13 bases outside the gene matches. The germline CDR1 and CDR2 sequences are GEAIGNYY and EKD. The CDR3 runs to 17 residues.

This clone is judged medium-sized. This same CDR3 is encoded by further DNA sequences in the sample. The rearrangement uses TRDV1 and TRDJ1; 12 nucleotides line up with TRDD3. CDR1 is TSWWSYY, CDR2 QGS, per germline. The CDR3 totals 21 residues. Unmatched junction bases numbered 19, after V lost 5 bases and J lost 0 bases. CDR3 in DNA: TGTGCTCTTGGGTTGCCTGCCACTGGGGGATACACTACATTCTACACCGATAAACTCATCTTT. Encoded protein: CALGLPATGGYTTFYTDKLIF.

The V and J genes are TRDV2 and TRDJ1; TRDD3 matches at 7 bases. The V segment lost 3 bases and the J segment 0 bases; nucleotides outside the gene matches: 9. In germline, CDR1 is GEAIGNYY, CDR2 EKD. The CDR3 has 16 amino acids. The CDR3: CACDPLGGIHTDKLIF. In nucleotides, the CDR3 is TGTGCCTGTGACCCGCTGGGGGGGATCCACACCGATAAACTCATCTTT.